This section outlines one T cell receptor (beta chain) sequence together with its context. As yet, its antigen is unknown. Trimming removed 5 bases from V and 6 bases from J; junction bases left unmatched: 5. CDR3 size: 13 residues. CDR1 is MNHEY and CDR2 is SMNVEV in the germline V gene (reference sequence). The assay was immunoSEQ multiplex PCR, and TCRdb's table has in-frame clones only and misses some. The sample consists of about 2.3 million clones, under 95% of them appearing once. A CD45RA+ naive subset and a CD45RA-negative memory subset were split from CD4+ cells. The data were obtained in a study of shared clonotypes between healthy human individuals. Study findings and constraints: Across four donors, naive CD4 shared around 5.4%, naive CD8 more than 3%, memory CD4 more than 2%, memory CD8 around 0.42%.

Source material: naive CD4+ T cells from PBMCs. Subset of the sample: CD45RA+ positively selected. The TCR originated in a young man in good health. Some clones in this sample may be carry-over from other donors' samples. The chain employs TRBV27 and TRBJ2-3; TRBD1 matches 7 bases. The CDR3 sequence: CASSRKTGDTQYF. CDR3 nucleotides: TGTGCCAGCAGTCGGAAGACAGGGGATACGCAGTATTTT.